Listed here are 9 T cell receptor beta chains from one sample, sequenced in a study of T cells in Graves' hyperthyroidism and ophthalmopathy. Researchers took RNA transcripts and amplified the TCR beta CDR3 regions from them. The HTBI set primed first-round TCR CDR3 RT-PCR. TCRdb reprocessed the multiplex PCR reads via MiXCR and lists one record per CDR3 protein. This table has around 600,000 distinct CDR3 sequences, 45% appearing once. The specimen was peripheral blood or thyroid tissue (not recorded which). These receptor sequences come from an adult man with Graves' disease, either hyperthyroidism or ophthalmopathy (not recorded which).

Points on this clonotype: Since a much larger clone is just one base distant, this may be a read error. The chain's CDR3 is CSFRQGTEAFF. CDR3 DNA: TGCAGCTTCCGACAGGGCACTGAAGCTTTCTTT. The chain has TRBV29-1 and TRBJ1-1; 7 nucleotides match TRBD1. The CDR3 totals 11 residues. Looked up from germline, CDR1 is SQVTM and CDR2 is ANQGSEA. J gave up 4 bases and V 8 bases, and 4 bases lay outside the gene matches.

The CDR3 DNA reads as TGCAGTGCCAGCAGCTACAGGGGGCCCTACGAGCAGTACTTC. Translating gives CSASSYRGPYEQYF. This chain connects TRBV20-1 to TRBJ2-7; TRBD1 aligns across 9 bases. Germline CDR1 is DFQATT and CDR2 is SNEGSKA (reference sequence). The CDR3 runs to 14 residues. The V gene end was trimmed by 6 bases and the J gene end by 2 bases; junction bases not matched to a gene: 8.

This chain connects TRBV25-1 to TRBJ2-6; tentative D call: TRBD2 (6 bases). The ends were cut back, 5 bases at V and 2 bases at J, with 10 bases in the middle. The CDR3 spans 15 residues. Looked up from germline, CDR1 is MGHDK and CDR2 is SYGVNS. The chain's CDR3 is CASSLSGAGANVLTF. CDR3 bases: TGTGCCAGCAGTTTATCGGGGGCTGGGGCCAACGTCCTGACTTTC.

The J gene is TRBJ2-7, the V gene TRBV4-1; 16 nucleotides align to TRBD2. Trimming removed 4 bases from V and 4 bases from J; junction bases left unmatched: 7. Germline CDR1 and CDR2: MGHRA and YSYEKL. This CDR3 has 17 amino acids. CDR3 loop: CASSRGTSGRVLYEQYF. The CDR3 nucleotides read TGCGCCAGCAGCCGAGGGACTAGCGGGAGGGTATTATACGAGCAGTACTTC.

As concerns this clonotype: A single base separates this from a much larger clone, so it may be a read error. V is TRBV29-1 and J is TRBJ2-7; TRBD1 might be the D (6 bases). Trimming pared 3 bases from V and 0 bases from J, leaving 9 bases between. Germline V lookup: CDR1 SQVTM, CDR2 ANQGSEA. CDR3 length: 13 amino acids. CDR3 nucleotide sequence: TGCAGCGTTGAGACAGGCCACTCCTACGAGCAGTACTTC. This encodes CSVETGHSYEQYF.

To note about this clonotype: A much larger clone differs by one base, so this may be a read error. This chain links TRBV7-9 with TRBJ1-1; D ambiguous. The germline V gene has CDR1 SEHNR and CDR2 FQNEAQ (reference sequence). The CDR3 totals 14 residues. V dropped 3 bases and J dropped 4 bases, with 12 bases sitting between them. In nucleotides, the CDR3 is TGTGCCAGCAGCTTCCTGGACGAGAGCACTGAAGCTTTCTTT. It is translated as CASSFLDESTEAFF.

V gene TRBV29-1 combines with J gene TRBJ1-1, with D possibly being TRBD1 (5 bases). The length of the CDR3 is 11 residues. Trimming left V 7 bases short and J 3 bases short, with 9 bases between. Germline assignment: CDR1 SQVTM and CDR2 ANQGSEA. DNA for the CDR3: TGCAGCGCCGGACACTACACTGAAGCTTTCTTT. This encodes CSAGHYTEAFF. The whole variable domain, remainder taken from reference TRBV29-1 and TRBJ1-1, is SAVISQKPSRDICQRGTSLTIQCQVDSQVTMMFWYRQQPGQSLTLIATANQGSEATYESGFVIDKFPISRPNLTFSTLTVSNMSPEDSSIYLCSAGHYTEAFFGQGTRLTVV.

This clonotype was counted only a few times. This CDR3 reads CSVELTEGNTGELFF. The DNA of the CDR3 is TGCAGCGTTGAACTGACGGAGGGGAACACCGGGGAGCTGTTTTTT. The chain has TRBV29-1 and TRBJ2-2, with D perhaps matching TRBD2 (6 bases). From germline, CDR1 is SQVTM and CDR2 ANQGSEA. V was cut by 2 bases and J by 1 base, with 11 bases left in between. CDR3 length equals 15 residues.

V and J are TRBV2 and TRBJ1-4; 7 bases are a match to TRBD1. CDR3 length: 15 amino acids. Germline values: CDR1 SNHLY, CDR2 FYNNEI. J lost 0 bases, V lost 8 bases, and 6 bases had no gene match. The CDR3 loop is CASGGQIATNEKLFF. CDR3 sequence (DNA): TGTGCCAGCGGGGGACAGATTGCAACTAATGAAAAACTGTTTTTT. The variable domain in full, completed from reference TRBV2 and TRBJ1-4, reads EPEVTQTPSHQVTQMGQEVILRCVPISNHLYFYWYRQILGQKVEFLVSFYNNEISEKSEIFDDQFSVERPDGSNFTLKIRSTKLEDSAMYFCASGGQIATNEKLFFGSGTQLSVL.